This T cell receptor beta chain was captured in a study of shared clonotypes between healthy human individuals. V was clipped by 0 bases and J by 2 bases, with 12 bases between them. The CDR3 is 16 residues long. Looked up from germline, CDR1 is ENHRY and CDR2 is SYGVKD. TCRdb's copy holds only in-frame clones and misses some; the assay was immunoSEQ multiplex PCR. Among around 2.5 million clones, 80% to 95% were seen once, and the ten largest hold 0.35% to 0.45%. Splitting the CD4+ cells yielded a CD45RA+ naive subset and a CD45RA-negative memory subset. Sequences were obtained from naive CD4+ T cells from PBMCs. As for subset: CD45RA+ positively selected. V is TRBV10-3 and J is TRBJ2-3; D is perhaps TRBD2 (6 bases). The clonotype originates from a man between 18 and 29 years old in good health. Some clones in this sample may be carry-over from other donors' samples. The CDR3, as DNA: TGTGCCATCAGTGAGTCGACTAGTGGTTACACAGATACGCAGTATTTT. This codes for CAISESTSGYTDTQYF.